This TCR beta chain derives from a study of shared clonotypes between healthy human individuals. Generated by immunoSEQ multiplex PCR, the TCRdb table keeps only in-frame clones and is missing some. This table has 950,000 to 1,300,000 clones, more than 60% appearing once. CDR3 length: 14 amino acids. Trimming removed 6 bases at V and 2 bases at J, with 14 bases between. CDR1 is MNHEY, CDR2 SVGAGI, per germline. The source of this sequence is a man younger than 35 in good health. The rearrangement joins TRBV6-5 to TRBJ2-7; a weak D match, TRBD2 (6 bases). The sequenced sample consisted of memory CD4+ T cells sorted from blood. Documented subset: CD45RA-negative fraction. The CDR3 region has the DNA TGTGCCAGCAGGCAGGACTATCCCCCCTACGAGCAGTACTTC. Translating gives CASRQDYPPYEQYF.